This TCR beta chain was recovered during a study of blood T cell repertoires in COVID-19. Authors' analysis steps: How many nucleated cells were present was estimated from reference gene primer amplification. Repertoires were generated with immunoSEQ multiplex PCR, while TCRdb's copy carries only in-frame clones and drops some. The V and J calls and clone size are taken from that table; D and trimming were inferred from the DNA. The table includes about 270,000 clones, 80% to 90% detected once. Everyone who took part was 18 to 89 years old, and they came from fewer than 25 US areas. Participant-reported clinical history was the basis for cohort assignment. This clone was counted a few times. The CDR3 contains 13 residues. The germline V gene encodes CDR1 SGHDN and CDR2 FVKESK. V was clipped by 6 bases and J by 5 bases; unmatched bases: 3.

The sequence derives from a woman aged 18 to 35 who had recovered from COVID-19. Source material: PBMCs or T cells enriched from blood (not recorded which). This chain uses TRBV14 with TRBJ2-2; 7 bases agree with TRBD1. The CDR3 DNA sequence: TGTGCCAGCAGACAACAGGGGACCGGGGAGCTGTTTTTT. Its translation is CASRQQGTGELFF.